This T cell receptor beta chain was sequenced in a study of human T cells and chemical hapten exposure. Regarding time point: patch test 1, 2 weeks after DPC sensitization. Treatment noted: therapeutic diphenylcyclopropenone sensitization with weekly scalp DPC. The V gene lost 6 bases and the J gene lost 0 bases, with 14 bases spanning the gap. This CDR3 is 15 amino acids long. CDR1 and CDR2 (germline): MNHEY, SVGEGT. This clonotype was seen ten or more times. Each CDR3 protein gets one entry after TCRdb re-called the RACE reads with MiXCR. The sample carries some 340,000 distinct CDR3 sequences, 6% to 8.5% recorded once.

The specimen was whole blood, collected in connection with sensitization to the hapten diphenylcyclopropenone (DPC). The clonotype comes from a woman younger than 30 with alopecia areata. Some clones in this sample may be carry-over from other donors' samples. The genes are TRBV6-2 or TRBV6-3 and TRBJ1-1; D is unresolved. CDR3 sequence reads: CASRTAASMNTEAFF. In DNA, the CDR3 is TGTGCCAGCAGAACGGCAGCGTCTATGAACACTGAAGCTTTCTTT.